These 7 T cell receptor beta chains were all obtained from the same sample, sequenced in a study of T cells in localized non-small cell lung cancer. Some clones are missing from TCRdb's copy, which holds only in-frame ones; the method was immunoSEQ multiplex PCR. The table has some 21,000 clones, 75% to 90% seen once. Source: peripheral blood, taken before any cancer treatment. The receptors originated from a man aged 40-75 years with stage I lung adenocarcinoma.

The chain links TRBV5-8 to TRBJ1-1; maybe TRBD1 (5 bases). Germline CDR1 reads SGHTS; CDR2 reads YDEGEE. This CDR3 region has 14 residues. Deletions cut 4 bases from V and 5 bases from J, with 15 bases between. Here the CDR3 DNA reads TGTGCCAGCAGCCCGATGGGGGGTCGTACTGAAGCTTTCTTT. Its protein product is CASSPMGGRTEAFF.

The chain employs TRBV19 and TRBJ2-3; D is possibly TRBD1 or TRBD2 (5 bases each). Germline CDR1 and CDR2: LNHDA and SQIVND (reference sequence). Trimming removed 3 bases from V and 4 bases from J, with 8 bases in between. The CDR3 consists of 13 residues. The CDR3 reads CASSMGVSDTQYF. The CDR3 DNA follows: TGTGCCAGTAGTATGGGGGTTTCAGATACGCAGTATTTT.

About this clone: At one end, the junction sequence differs from germline, possibly due to a read error. The chain is built from TRBV27 and TRBJ2-1; maybe TRBD1 (5 bases). The CDR3 is 14 amino acids. Germline loops: CDR1 MNHEY, CDR2 SMNVEV (reference sequence). CDR3 amino acids: CASSLPLLDNGQFF. CDR3 nucleotides: TGTGCCAGCAGTTTACCCCTATTGGACAATGGGCAGTTCTTC.

This clone was counted a single time. The chain carries TRBV6-1 and TRBJ1-5; no reliable D call. This CDR3 is 14 amino acids long. Germline V lookup: CDR1 MNHNS, CDR2 SASEGT. Trimming left V 2 bases short and J 2 bases short, with 7 bases between. The CDR3 DNA reads TGTGCCAGCAGTGAACGGGCGGGCAATCAGCCCCAGCATTTT. Encoded protein: CASSERAGNQPQHF.

In its sample, this clone was seen a few times. V and J are TRBV10-3 and TRBJ2-5, with a tentative D call TRBD2 (6 bases). The CDR3 runs 13 residues. Germline V CDR1 and CDR2: ENHRY, SYGVKD. The V and J ends lost 3 bases and 7 bases respectively, with 12 bases between them. The CDR3 protein is CAISDRDGGTQYF. DNA for the CDR3: TGTGCCATCAGTGACCGGGACGGGGGGACCCAGTACTTC.

The chain links TRBV20-1 to TRBJ2-5, with D hard to call. This CDR3 region has 11 residues. The germline V gene encodes CDR1 DFQATT and CDR2 SNEGSKA (reference sequence). V was pared by 6 bases and J by 4 bases, with 9 bases between. Written as DNA, the CDR3 is TGCAGTGCCGAGGAGCTAGAGACCCAGTACTTC. Protein sequence: CSAEELETQYF.

This clone was recorded a few times. The genes are TRBV6-6 and TRBJ1-3, with D tentatively TRBD1 (5 bases). Between the trimmed V and J ends, which lost 7 bases and 5 bases, there was a span of 18 bases. Germline CDR1 reads MNHNY; CDR2 reads SVGAGI (reference sequence). The length of the CDR3 is 15 residues. The CDR3 here is CASTLEGSRRNTIYF. CDR3 nucleotide sequence: TGTGCCAGCACCTTGGAGGGGAGCAGAAGAAACACCATATATTTT.